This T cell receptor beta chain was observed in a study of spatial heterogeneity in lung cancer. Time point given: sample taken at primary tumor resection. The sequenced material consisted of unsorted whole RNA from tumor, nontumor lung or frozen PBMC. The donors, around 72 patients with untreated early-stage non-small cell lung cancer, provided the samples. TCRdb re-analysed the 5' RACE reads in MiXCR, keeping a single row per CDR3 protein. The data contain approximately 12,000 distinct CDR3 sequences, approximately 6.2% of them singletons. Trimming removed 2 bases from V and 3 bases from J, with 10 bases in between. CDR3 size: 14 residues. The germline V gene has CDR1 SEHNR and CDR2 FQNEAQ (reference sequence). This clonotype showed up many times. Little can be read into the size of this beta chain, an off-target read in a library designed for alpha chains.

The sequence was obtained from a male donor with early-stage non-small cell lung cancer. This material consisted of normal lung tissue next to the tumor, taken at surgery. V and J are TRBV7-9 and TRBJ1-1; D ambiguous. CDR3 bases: TGTGCCAGCAGCTTATTCAAGGTCTACACTGAAGCTTTCTTT. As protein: CASSLFKVYTEAFF.